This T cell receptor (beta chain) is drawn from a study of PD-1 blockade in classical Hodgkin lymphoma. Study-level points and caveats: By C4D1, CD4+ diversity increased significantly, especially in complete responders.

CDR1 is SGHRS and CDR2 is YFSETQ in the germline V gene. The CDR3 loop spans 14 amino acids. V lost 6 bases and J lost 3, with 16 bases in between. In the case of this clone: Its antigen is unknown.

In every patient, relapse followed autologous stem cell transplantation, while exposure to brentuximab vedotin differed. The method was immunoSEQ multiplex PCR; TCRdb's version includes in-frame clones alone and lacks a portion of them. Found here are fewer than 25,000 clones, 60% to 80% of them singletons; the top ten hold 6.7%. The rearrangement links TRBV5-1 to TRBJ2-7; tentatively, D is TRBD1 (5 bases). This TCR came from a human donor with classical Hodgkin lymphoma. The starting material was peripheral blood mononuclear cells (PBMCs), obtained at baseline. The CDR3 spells CASTPLGHSYEQYF. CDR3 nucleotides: TGCGCCAGCACCCCCCTCGGACACAGCTACGAGCAGTACTTC. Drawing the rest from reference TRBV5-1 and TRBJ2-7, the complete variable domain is KAGVTQTPRYLIKTRGQQVTLSCSPISGHRSVSWYQQTPGQGLQFLFEYFSETQRNKGNFPGRFSGRQFSNSRSEMNVSTLELGDSALYLCASTPLGHSYEQYFGPGTRLTVT.